The clone carrying this T cell receptor beta chain has ten or more counts. Its target is not known. The CDR3 is 18 amino acids. The germline gives CDR1 MNHEY, CDR2 SVGEGT. The ends were cut back, 0 bases at V and 4 bases at J, with 21 bases in the middle. Individual cDNA molecules were tagged with unique molecular identifiers. One entry per CDR3 protein results from TCRdb running MiXCR on the 5' RACE reads. In the table there are about 71,000 distinct CDR3 sequences, around 12% of which are singletons. The source of the sample is a study of early T cells in non-severe SARS-CoV-2 infection. Study-level points and caveats: The study's VDJdb matching favored anti-spike CD8 responses and missed private and CD4 specificities.

The chain uses TRBV6-2 or TRBV6-3 and TRBJ1-2, with a weak D call TRBD1 (5 bases). This TCR was sampled from an adult who was a healthcare worker with PCR-confirmed SARS-CoV-2 infection or an uninfected control (not recorded which). The sequences come from whole blood, collected at baseline. The CDR3 DNA sequence: TGTGCCAGCAGTTACTCGCGGGGCGTTGAAGGGCAGACCTATGGCTACACCTTC. It specifies CASSYSRGVEGQTYGYTF.